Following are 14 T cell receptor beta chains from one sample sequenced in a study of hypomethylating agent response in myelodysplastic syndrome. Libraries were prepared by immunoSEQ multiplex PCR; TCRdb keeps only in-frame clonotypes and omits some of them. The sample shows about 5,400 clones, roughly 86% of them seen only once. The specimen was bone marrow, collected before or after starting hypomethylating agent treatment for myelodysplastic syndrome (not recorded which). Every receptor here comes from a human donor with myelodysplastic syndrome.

CDR3 coding DNA: TGCGCCAGCAGCCCCGGGACAGCCCAAGAGACCCAGTACTTC. It specifies CASSPGTAQETQYF. The chain employs TRBV5-1 and TRBJ2-5, with 7 nucleotides matching TRBD1. Germline CDR1 and CDR2: SGHRS and YFSETQ. The trim removed 4 bases at V and 1 base at J, leaving 4 bases unmatched. CDR3 size: 14 residues.

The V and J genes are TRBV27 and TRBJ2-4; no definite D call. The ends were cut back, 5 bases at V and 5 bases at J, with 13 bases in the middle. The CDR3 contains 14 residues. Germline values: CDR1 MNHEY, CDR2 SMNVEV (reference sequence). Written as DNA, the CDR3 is TGTGCCAGCAGTCTAACAGCAGCACAAAACATTCAGTACTTC. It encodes CASSLTAAQNIQYF.

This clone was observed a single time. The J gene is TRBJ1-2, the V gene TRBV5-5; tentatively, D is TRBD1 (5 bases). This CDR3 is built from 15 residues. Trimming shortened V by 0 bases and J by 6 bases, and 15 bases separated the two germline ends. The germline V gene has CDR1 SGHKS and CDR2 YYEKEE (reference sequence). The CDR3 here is CASSLAGLSGNGYTF. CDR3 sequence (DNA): TGTGCCAGCAGCTTGGCAGGGTTATCAGGGAATGGCTACACCTTC.

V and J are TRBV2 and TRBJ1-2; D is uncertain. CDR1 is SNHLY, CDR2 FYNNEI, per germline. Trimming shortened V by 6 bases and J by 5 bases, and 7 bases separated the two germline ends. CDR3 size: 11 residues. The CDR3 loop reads CASSEIYGYTF. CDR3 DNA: TGTGCCAGCAGCGAGATTTATGGCTACACCTTC.

CDR3 region: CASSLEGWGEKLFF. The CDR3 DNA sequence: TGCGCCAGCAGCTTGGAAGGCTGGGGAGAAAAACTGTTTTTT. The chain uses TRBV5-1 and TRBJ1-4; D is unclear. This CDR3 contains 14 residues. V gave up 0 bases and J gave up 8 bases, with 11 bases separating them. Per the germline V gene, CDR1 is SGHRS and CDR2 is YFSETQ.

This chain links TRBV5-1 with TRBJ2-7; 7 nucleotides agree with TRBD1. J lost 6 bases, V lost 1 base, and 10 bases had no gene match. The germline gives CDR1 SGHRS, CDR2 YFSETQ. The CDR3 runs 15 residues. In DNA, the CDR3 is TGCGCCAGCAGCTTGAATACCACGGGACAGCTCGAGCAGTACGTC. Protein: CASSLNTTGQLEQYV.

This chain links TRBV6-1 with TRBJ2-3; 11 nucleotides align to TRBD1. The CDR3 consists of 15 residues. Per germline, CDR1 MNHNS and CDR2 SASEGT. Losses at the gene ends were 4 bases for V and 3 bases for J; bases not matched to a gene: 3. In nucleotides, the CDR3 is TGTGCCAGCAGTGTGGGGACAGGGGGAACAGATACGCAGTATTTT. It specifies CASSVGTGGTDTQYF.

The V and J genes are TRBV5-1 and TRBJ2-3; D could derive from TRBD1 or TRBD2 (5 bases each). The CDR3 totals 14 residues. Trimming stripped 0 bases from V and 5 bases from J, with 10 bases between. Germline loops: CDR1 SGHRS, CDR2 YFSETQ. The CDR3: CASSLGGVGDTQYF. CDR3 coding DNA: TGCGCCAGCAGCTTGGGAGGGGTTGGAGATACGCAGTATTTT. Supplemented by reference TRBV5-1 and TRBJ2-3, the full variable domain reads KAGVTQTPRYLIKTRGQQVTLSCSPISGHRSVSWYQQTPGQGLQFLFEYFSETQRNKGNFPGRFSGRQFSNSRSEMNVSTLELGDSALYLCASSLGGVGDTQYFGPGTRLTVL.

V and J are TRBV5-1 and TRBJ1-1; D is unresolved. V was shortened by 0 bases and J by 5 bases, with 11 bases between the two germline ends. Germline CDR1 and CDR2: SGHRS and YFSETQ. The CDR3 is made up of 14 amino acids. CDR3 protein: CASSLAGSRTEAFF. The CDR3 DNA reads TGCGCCAGCAGCTTGGCGGGGAGTCGGACTGAAGCTTTCTTT.

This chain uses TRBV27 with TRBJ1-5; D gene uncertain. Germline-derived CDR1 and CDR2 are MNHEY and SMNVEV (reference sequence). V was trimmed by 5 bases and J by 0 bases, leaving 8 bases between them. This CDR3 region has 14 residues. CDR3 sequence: CASSTGLSNQPQHF. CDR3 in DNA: TGTGCCAGCAGTACTGGACTTAGCAATCAGCCCCAGCATTTT.

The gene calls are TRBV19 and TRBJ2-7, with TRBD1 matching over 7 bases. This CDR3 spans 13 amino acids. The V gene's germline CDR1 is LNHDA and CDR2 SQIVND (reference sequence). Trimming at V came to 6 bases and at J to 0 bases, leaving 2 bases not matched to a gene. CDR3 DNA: TGTGCCAGTAGAGGGACAGCCTCCTACGAGCAGTACTTC. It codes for CASRGTASYEQYF.

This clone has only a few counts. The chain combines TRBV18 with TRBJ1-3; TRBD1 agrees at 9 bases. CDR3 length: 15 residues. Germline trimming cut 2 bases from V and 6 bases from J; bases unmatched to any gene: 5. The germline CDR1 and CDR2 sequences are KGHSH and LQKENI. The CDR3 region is CASSPNRGRENTIYF. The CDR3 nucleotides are TGTGCCAGCTCACCAAACAGGGGGCGTGAAAACACCATATATTTT.

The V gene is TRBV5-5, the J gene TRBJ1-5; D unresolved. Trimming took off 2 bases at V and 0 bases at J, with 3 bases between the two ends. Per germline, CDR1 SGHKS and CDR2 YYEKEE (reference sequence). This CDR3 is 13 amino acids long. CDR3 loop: CASSFGSNQPQHF. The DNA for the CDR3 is TGTGCCAGCAGCTTCGGTAGCAATCAGCCCCAGCATTTT.

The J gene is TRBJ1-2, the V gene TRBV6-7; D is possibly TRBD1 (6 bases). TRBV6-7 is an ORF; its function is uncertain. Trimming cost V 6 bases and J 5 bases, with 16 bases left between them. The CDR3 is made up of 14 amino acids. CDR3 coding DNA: TGTGCCAGCAGCCCCCCCGGGGGCGGGTATGGCTACACCTTC. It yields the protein CASSPPGGGYGYTF.